This TCR beta chain was obtained from a study of T cell changes during pregnancy in multiple sclerosis (dated by TCRdb to the late 2010s). In the study overall: Changes in the T cell repertoire over the course of pregnancy were examined in this study in women with multiple sclerosis.

Concerning this clone: Its target antigen remains unknown. No much larger clonotype is one base removed from it; base qualities were not supplied.

From cysteine to phenylalanine, the CDR3 is 13 amino acids long. Only the CDR3 part of the read is kept: 39 bases, read in frame from the first base. CDR1 and CDR2 are read off the germline V gene (reference sequence) as SGHNT and YYREEE. Unmatched junction bases come to 1, with V trimmed by 0 bases and J by 8 bases. The library was obtained by the immunoSEQ multiplex PCR assay. Imported from immuneACCESS, the table was reduced by TCRdb to in-frame sequences with V and J called. These copies leave out some clones; in studies compared against another copy, an unresolved V gene accounts for under half, and the cause of the remainder is not known. The sample table contains about 68,000 clones; only one count was recorded for about 90% of them. Together, the top ten hold over 2% of the sample.

This clonotype was obtained from a female donor with multiple sclerosis, enrolled in a pregnancy study. The chain links TRBV5-4 with TRBJ1-1; 10 junctional bases match TRBD1. Sequences were derived from peripheral blood, sampled in the first trimester of pregnancy. The DNA sequence follows: TGTGCCAGCAGCTTGGAGACAGGGGGCGAAGCTTTCTTT. The translation is CASSLETGGEAFF. Where the CDR3 stops, the reference TRBV5-4 and TRBJ1-1 genes take over; the full variable domain is ETGVTQSPTHLIKTRGQQVTLRCSSQSGHNTVSWYQQALGQGPQFIFQYYREEENGRGNFPPRFSGLQFPNYSSELNVNALELDDSALYLCASSLETGGEAFFGQGTRLTVV.